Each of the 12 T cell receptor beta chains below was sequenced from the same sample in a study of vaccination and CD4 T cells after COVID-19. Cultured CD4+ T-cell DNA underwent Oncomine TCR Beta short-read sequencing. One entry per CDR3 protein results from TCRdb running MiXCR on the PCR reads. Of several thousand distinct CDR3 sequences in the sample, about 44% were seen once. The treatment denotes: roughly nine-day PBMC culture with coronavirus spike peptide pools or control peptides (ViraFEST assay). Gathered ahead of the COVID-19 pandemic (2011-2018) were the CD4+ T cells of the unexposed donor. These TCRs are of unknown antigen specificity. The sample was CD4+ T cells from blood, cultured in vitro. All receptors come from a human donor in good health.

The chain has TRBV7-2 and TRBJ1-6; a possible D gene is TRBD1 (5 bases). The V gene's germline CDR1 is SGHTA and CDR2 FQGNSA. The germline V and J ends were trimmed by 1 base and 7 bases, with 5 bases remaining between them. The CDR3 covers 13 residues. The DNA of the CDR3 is TGTGCCAGCAGCTTAGAGGGGAATTCACCCCTCCACTTT. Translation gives CASSLEGNSPLHF.

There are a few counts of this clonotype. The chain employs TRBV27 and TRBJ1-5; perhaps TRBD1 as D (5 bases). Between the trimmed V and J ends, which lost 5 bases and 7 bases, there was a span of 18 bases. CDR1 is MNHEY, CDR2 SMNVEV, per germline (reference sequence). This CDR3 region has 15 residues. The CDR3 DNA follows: TGTGCCAGCAGTGCGGGAACGGGACGTGGCCAGCCCCAGCATTTT. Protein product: CASSAGTGRGQPQHF.

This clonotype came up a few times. In nucleotides, the CDR3 is TGCAGTGTTGGGGGTTTTCTGGAAGTTCAGTACTTC. It translates to CSVGGFLEVQYF. This chain connects TRBV20-1 to TRBJ2-7; D assignment may be TRBD1 or TRBD2 (5 bases each). V lost 7 bases to trimming and J lost 10 bases, with 20 bases between them. The CDR3 is 12 amino acids. Germline CDR1 and CDR2: DFQATT and SNEGSKA (reference sequence).

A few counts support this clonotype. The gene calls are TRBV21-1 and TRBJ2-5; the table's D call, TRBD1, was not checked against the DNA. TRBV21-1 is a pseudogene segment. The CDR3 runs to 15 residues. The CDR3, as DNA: TGTGCGTTATGTTTGGACAGGGGGCTGGGTGAGACCCAGTACTTC. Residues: CALCLDRGLGETQYF.

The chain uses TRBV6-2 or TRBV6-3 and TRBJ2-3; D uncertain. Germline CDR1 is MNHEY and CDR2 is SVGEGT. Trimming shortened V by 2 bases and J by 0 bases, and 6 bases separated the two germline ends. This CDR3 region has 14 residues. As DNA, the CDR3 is TGTGCCAGCAGTTACGGTAGTAGCACAGATACGCAGTATTTT. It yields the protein CASSYGSSTDTQYF.

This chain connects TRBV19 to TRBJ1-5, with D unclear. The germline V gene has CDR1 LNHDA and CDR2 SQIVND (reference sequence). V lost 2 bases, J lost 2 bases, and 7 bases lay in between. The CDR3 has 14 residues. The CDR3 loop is CASSISGGNQPQHF. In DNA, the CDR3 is TGTGCCAGTAGTATAAGTGGTGGCAATCAGCCCCAGCATTTT.

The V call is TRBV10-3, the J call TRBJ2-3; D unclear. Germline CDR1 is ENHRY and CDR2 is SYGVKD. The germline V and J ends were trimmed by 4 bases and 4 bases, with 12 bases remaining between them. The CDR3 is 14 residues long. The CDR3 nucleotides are TGTGCCATCAGTGCCGACACCAATCCAGATACGCAGTATTTT. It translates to CAISADTNPDTQYF.

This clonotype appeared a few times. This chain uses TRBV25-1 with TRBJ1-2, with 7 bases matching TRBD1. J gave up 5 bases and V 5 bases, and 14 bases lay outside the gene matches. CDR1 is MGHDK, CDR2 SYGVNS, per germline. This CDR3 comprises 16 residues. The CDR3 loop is CASSRSDRVVEYGYTF. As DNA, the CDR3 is TGTGCCAGCAGTCGATCCGACAGGGTCGTCGAGTATGGCTACACCTTC.

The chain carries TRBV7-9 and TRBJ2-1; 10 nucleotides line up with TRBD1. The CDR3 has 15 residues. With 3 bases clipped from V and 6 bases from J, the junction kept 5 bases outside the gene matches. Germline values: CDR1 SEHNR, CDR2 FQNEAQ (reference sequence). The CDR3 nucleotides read TGTGCCAGCAGCTTTAGGGACAGGGGCTCCAATGAGCAGTTCTTC. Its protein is CASSFRDRGSNEQFF.

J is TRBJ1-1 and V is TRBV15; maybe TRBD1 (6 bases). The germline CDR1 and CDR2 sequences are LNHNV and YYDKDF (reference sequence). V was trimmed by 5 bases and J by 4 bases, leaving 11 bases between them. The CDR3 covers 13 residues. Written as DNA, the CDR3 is TGTGCCACCAGCCGAGGGGGTGTCACTGAAGCTTTCTTT. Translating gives CATSRGGVTEAFF.

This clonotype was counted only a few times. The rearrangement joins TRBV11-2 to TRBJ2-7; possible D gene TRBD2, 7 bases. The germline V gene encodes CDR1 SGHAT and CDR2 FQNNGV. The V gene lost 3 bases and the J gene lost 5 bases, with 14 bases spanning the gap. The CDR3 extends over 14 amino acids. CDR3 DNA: TGTGCCAGCAGCTTCTCACGGGGGGCTAACGAGCAGTACTTC. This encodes CASSFSRGANEQYF.

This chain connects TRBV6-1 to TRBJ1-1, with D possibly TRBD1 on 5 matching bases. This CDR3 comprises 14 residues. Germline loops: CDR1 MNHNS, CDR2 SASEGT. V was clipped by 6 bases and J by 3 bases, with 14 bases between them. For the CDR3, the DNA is TGTGCCAGCAGCTCTACGGGGGTTCACACTGAAGCTTTCTTT. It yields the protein CASSSTGVHTEAFF.